The source of this T cell receptor (beta chain) is a study of Ad26.COV2.S vaccination and SARS-CoV-2 variants. Treatment reported: some 20 received Ad26.COV2.S at low or high dose, single or two shots; roughly 5 received placebo; per-sample allocation not given. Sampling occurred on day 63 after the first vaccine or placebo injection. Germline lookup yields CDR1 KGHSH and CDR2 LQKENI. The V gene lost 3 bases and the J gene lost 5 bases, with 22 bases spanning the gap. This CDR3 comprises 17 residues. This clone was counted between two and nine times. Profiling relied on immunoSEQ multiplex PCR, and the TCRdb table lists in-frame clones only, not all of them. The data contain approximately 340,000 clones, roughly 84% of them singletons.

The source is a person between 18 and 60 years old who received the Ad26.COV2.S COVID-19 vaccine or a placebo. Sequenced material: peripheral blood, taken in a trial of Ad26.COV2.S vaccine versus placebo. The chain has TRBV18 and TRBJ1-1; weak D call: TRBD1 (6 bases). CDR3 protein: CASSPLQGQVVGTEAFF. The CDR3, as DNA: TGTGCCAGCTCACCCCTCCAGGGGCAAGTTGTAGGGACTGAAGCTTTCTTT. The full variable domain, its missing parts supplied by reference TRBV18 and TRBJ1-1, is NAGVMQNPRHLVRRRGQEARLRCSPMKGHSHVYWYRQLPEEGLKFMVYLQKENIIDESGMPKERFSAEFPKEGPSILRIQQVVRGDSAAYFCASSPLQGQVVGTEAFFGQGTRLTVV.